This entry features one TCR beta chain sequence. This clonotype showed up many times. Its antigen is still unknown. One base away there is no much larger clone; base qualities are not given. This specimen belongs to a study of CD8 T cells in ankylosing spondylitis (dated by TCRdb to the late 2010s). Broadly, across the study: The study profiled T cell receptor beta repertoires in healthy donors and ankylosing spondylitis patients to find disease-linked TCR variants. In total, the full study cohort was made up of over a hundred healthy donors and 25 or so ankylosing spondylitis patients. Samples of peripheral blood were taken, and for ankylosing spondylitis patients, synovial fluid was collected as well. Overall study outcomes, separate from this receptor: The disease-linked clones showed a CD8+ phenotype and occurred at relatively low frequencies in peripheral blood. Some motif variants had previously been reported in the synovial fluid and blood of reactive arthritis patients, which suggests shared mechanisms of disease initiation. Blood from ankylosing spondylitis patients appeared to be characterized by a TCR beta motif composed of 7 to 9 highly homologous amino acid variants. The disease-linked clones were reported as significantly enriched in matched synovial fluid samples from ankylosing spondylitis patients.

The CDR3, from cysteine to phenylalanine, totals 11 residues. This entry keeps only the CDR3 DNA: 33 bases, framed from base 1. The germline V gene provides CDR1 MNHEY and CDR2 SVGAGI. Unmatched junction bases come to 4, with V trimmed by 5 bases and J by 11 bases. The listed sequencing device is Illumina HiSeq 2500. Quantitative 5'-RACE with molecular barcodes was used to prepare TCR beta libraries. In the original analysis: Disease-linked TCR variants were identified with a new computational method built on a probabilistic model of VDJ rearrangement. The public reads were run again by TCRdb, first through fastp at Q25 and then through MiXCR, and only productive beta chains were kept. Identical CDR3 proteins give one entry, which carries the most common genes and DNA. TCRdb's processing, not the study's, gives the V and J calls here. The sample table holds 200,000 to 250,000 distinct CDR3 sequences, of which around 25% were seen once. The ten largest clones add up to approximately 6.6% of the sample.

The clonotype originates from a male donor with ankylosing spondylitis or in good health (not recorded which). Material for sequencing was blood, either unsorted or a sorted T cell fraction (not recorded which). The rearrangement joined TRBV6-5 to TRBJ2-5, with 8 bases matching TRBD1. The DNA reads TGTGCCAGCAGTACCGACAGGGGACAGTACTTC. The translation is CASSTDRGQYF.